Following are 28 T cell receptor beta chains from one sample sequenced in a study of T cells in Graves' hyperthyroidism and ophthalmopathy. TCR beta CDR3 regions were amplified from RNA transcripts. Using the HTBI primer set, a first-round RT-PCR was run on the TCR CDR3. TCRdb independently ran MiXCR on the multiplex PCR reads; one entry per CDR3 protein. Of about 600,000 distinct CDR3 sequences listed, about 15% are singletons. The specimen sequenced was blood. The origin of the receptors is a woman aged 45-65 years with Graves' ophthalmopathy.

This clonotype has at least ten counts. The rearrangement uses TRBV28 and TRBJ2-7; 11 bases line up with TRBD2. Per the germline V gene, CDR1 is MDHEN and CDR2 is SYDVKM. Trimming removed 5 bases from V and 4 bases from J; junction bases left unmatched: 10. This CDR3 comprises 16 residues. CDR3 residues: CASSVTSGSGLYEQYF. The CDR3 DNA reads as TGTGCCAGCAGTGTTACTAGCGGGAGTGGCCTTTACGAGCAGTACTTC. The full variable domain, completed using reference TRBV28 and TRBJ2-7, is DVKVTQSSRYLVKRTGEKVFLECVQDMDHENMFWYRQDPGLGLRLIYFSYDVKMKEKGDIPEGYSVSREKKERFSLILESASTNQTSMYLCASSVTSGSGLYEQYFGPGTRLTVT.

The CDR3: CASSWPGLADNTGELFF. CDR3 coding DNA: TGTGCCAGCAGCTGGCCGGGACTAGCGGACAACACCGGGGAGCTGTTTTTT. V is TRBV5-6 and J is TRBJ2-2, with 11 bases fitting TRBD2. CDR3 length: 17 amino acids. Unmatched junction bases numbered 6, after V lost 3 bases and J lost 2 bases. Germline V gene data show CDR1 as SGHDT and CDR2 as YYEEEE.

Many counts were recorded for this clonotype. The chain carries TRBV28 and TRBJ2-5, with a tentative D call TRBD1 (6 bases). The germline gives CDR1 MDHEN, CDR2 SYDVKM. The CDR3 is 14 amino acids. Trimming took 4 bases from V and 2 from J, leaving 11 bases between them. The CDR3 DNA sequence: TGTGCCAGCAGTTACACAGGGTTTCAAGAGACCCAGTACTTC. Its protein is CASSYTGFQETQYF.

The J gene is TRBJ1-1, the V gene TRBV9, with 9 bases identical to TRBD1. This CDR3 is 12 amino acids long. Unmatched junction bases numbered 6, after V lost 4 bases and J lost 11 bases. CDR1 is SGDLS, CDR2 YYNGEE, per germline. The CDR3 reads CASSSGQGDAFF. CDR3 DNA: TGTGCCAGCAGCTCGGGACAGGGAGACGCTTTCTTT.

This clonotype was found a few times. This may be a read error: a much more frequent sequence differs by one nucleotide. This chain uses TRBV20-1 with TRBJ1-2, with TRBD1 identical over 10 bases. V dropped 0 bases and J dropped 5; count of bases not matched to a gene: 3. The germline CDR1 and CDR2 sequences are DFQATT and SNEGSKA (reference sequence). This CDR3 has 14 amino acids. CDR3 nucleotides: TGCAGTGCTAGAGAGGACAGGGGGATGTATGGCTACACCTTC. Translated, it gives CSAREDRGMYGYTF.

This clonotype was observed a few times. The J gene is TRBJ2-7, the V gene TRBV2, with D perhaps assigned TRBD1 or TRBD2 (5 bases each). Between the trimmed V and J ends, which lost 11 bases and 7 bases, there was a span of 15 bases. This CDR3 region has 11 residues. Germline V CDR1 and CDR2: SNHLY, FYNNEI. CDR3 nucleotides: TGTGCCGGACGGGGCGAAGGGGAGCAGTACTTC. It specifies CAGRGEGEQYF.

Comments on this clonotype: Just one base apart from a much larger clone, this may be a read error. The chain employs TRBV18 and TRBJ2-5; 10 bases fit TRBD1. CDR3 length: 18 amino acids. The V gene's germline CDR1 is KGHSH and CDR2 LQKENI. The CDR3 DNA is TGTGCCAGCCCACCACGGCTCGCCGGGACAGGGGCGGAGGAGACCCAGTACTTC. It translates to CASPPRLAGTGAEETQYF.

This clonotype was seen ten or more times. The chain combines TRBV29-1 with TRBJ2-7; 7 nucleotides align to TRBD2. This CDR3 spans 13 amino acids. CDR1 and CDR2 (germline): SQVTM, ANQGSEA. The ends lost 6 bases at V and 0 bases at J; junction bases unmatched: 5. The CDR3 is CSVPGRSSYEQYF. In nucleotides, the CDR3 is TGCAGCGTCCCCGGGAGGAGCTCCTACGAGCAGTACTTC.

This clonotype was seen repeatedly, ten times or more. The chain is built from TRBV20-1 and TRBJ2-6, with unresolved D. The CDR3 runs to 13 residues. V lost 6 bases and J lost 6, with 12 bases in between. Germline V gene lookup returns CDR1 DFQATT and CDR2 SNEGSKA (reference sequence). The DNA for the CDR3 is TGCAGTGCAACCATTAGGGCGGCCAACGTCCTGACTTTC. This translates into CSATIRAANVLTF.

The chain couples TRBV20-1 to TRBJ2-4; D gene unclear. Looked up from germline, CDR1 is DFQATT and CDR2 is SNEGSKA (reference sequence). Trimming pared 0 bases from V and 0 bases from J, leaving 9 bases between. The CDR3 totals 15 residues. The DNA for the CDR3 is TGCAGTGCTAGAGAAAGGAGCCTAGCCAAAAACATTCAGTACTTC. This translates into CSARERSLAKNIQYF.

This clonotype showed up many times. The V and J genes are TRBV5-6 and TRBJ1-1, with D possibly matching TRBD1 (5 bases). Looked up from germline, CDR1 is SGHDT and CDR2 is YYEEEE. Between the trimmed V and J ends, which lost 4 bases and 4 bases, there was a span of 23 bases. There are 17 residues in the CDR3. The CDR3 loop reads CASSARGGVGLATEAFF. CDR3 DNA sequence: TGTGCCAGCAGCGCGAGGGGCGGGGTGGGTTTGGCCACTGAAGCTTTCTTT.

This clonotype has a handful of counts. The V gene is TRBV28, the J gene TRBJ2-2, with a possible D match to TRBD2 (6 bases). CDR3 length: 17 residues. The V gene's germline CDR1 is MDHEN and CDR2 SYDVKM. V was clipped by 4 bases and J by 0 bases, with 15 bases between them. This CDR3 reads CASSWSLAASNTGELFF. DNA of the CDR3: TGTGCCAGCAGTTGGTCCTTAGCGGCATCGAACACCGGGGAGCTGTTTTTT.

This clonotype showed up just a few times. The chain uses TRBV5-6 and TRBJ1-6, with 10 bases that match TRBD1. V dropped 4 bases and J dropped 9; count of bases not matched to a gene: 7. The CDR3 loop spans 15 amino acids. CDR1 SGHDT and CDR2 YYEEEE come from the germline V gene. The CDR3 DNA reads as TGTGCCAGCAGCGTCCGGCGGACAGGGGGTTCACCCCTCCACTTT. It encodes CASSVRRTGGSPLHF.

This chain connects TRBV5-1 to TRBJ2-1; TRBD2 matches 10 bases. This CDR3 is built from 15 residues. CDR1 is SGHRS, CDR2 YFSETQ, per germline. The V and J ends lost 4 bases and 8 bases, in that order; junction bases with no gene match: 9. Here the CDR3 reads CASSELGLANYEQFF. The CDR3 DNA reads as TGCGCCAGCAGCGAGTTGGGACTAGCGAACTATGAGCAGTTCTTC.

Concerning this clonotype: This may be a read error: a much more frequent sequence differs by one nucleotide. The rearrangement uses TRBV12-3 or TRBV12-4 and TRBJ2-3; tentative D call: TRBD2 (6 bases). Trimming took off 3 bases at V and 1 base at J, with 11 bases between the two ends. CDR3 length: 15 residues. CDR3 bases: TGTGCCAGCAGTTTCGGGCGGGACCGCACAGATACGCAGTATTTT. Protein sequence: CASSFGRDRTDTQYF.

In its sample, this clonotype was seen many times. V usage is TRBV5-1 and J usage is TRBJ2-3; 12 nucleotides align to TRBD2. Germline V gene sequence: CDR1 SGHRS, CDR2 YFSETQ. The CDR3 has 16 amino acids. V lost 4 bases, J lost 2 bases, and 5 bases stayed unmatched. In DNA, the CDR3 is TGCGCCAGCAGCCGAGGACTAGCGGGGACCACAGATACGCAGTATTTT. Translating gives CASSRGLAGTTDTQYF.

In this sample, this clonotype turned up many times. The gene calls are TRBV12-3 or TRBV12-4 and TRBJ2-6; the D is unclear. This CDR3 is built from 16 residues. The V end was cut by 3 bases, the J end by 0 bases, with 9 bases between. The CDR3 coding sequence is TGTGCCAGCAGTTTTACGGACGCCTCTGGGGCCAACGTCCTGACTTTC. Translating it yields CASSFTDASGANVLTF.

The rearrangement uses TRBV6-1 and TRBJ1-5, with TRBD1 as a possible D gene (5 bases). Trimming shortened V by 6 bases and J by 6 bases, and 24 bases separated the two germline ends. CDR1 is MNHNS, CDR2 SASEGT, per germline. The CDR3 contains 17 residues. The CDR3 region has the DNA TGTGCCAGCAGCCCTCAGGGAATTGGGCGTATTGTTCAGCCCCAGCATTTT. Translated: CASSPQGIGRIVQPQHF.

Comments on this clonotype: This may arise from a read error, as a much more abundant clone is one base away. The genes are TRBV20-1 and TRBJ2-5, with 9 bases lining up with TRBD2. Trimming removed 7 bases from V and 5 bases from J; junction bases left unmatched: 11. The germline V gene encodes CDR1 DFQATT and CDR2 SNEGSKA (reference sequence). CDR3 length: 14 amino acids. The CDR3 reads CSVSRREGRETQYF. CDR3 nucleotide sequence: TGCAGTGTTAGCCGGCGGGAGGGCCGGGAGACCCAGTACTTC.

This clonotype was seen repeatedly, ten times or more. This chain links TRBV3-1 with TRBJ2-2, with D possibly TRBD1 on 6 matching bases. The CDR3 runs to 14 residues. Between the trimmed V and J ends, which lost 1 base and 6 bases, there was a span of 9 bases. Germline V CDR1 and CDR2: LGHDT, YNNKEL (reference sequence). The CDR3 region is CASSQVQGAGELFF. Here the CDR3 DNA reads TGTGCCAGCAGCCAAGTACAGGGCGCCGGGGAGCTGTTTTTT.

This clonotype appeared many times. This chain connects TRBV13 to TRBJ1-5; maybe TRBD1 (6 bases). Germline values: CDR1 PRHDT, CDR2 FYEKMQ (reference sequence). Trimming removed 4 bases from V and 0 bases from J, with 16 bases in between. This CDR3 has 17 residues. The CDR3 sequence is CASSSDRDTNSNQPQHF. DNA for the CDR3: TGTGCCAGCAGCTCCGACCGGGACACCAATAGCAATCAGCCCCAGCATTTT.

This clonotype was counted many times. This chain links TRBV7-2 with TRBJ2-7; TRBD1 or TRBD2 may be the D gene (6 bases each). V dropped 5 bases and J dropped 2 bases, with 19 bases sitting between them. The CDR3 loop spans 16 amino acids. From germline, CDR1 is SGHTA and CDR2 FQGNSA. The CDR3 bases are TGTGCCAGCAGCAACCAAGGAGGGGGACGAGCCTACGAGCAGTACTTC. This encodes CASSNQGGGRAYEQYF. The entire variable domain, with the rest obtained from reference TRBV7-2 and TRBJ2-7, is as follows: GAGVSQSPSNKVTEKGKDVELRCDPISGHTALYWYRQSLGQGLEFLIYFQGNSAPDKSGLPSDRFSAERTGGSVSTLTIQRTQQEDSAVYLCASSNQGGGRAYEQYFGPGTRLTVT.

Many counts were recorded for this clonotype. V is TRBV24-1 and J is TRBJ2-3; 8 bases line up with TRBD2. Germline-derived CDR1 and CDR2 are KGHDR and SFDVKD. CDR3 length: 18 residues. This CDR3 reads CAHMMQRETQGSTDTQYF. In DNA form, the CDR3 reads TGTGCTCACATGATGCAGCGGGAGACTCAGGGGAGCACAGATACGCAGTATTTT.

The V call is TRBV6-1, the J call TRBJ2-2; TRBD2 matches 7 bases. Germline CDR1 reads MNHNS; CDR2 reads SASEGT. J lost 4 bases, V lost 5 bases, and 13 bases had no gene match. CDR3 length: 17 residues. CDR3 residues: CASSQQGLVVRTGELFF. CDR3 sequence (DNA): TGTGCCAGCAGTCAACAAGGACTAGTGGTGCGCACCGGGGAGCTGTTTTTT.

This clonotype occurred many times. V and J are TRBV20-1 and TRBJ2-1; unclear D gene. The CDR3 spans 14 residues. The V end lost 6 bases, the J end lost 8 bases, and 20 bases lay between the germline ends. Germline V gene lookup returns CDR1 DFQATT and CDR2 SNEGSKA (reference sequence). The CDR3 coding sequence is TGCAGTGCCCCCATGAGCGCTTTATATGATGAGCAGTTCTTC. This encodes CSAPMSALYDEQFF.

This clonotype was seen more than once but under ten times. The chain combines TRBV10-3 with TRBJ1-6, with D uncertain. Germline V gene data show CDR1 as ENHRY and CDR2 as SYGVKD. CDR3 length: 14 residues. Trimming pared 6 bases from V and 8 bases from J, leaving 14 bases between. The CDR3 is CAISWERMDSPLHF. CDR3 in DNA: TGTGCCATCAGCTGGGAGCGGATGGATTCACCCCTCCACTTT.

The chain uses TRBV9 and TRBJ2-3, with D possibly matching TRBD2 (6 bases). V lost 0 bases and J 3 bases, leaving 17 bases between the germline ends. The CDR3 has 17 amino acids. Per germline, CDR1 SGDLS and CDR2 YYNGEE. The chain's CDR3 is CASSVADGGSLTDTQYF. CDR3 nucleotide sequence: TGTGCCAGCAGCGTAGCCGACGGGGGAAGTTTGACAGATACGCAGTATTTT.

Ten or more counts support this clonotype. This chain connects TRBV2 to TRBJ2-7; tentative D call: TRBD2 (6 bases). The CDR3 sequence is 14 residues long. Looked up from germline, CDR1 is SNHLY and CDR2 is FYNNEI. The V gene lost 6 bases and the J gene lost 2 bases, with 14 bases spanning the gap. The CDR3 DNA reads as TGTGCCAGCAGCTTTAAGCGGACTACCTACGAGCAGTACTTC. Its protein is CASSFKRTTYEQYF.